The rows below give T cell receptor beta chains drawn from one sample of a study of regulatory T cells in long-lasting Graves disease. A single record per CDR3 protein comes from TCRdb applying MiXCR to the multiplex PCR reads. The table lists about 430,000 distinct CDR3 sequences, around 20% of them singletons. This specimen consisted of peripheral blood mononuclear cells (PBMCs), obtained when the disease was refractory, from a patient treated with antithyroid drugs. These receptors all come from a female donor with Graves disease. CDR3s include the opening cysteine and the closing phenylalanine or tryptophan. A D gene is named only where the DNA matches it firmly. Some rows have no size entry. The others give once, few or many, or a class for an expanded clone.

V gene: TRBV6-1; clone size: few; D gene: -; CDR3 length: 15; J gene: TRBJ2-4; CDR3 protein: CASQGGETAKNIQYF; CDR3 DNA: TGTGCCAGCCAGGGGGGGGAAACGGCCAAAAACATTCAGTACTTC
V gene: TRBV4-1; clone size: -; D gene: -; CDR3 length: 14; J gene: TRBJ1-2; CDR3 protein: CASSQEAYGYGYTF; CDR3 DNA: TGCGCCAGCAGCCAAGAGGCGTATGGCTATGGCTACACCTTC
V gene: TRBV20-1; clone size: few; D gene: -; CDR3 length: 14; J gene: TRBJ1-5; CDR3 protein: CSARDARMNQPQHF; CDR3 DNA: TGCAGTGCTAGAGATGCTCGGATGAATCAGCCCCAGCATTTT
V gene: TRBV20-1; clone size: few; D gene: TRBD1; CDR3 length: 13; J gene: TRBJ1-2; CDR3 protein: CSARTGGLSGYTF; CDR3 DNA: TGCAGTGCTAGAACAGGGGGTTTGTCTGGCTACACCTTC
V gene: TRBV18; clone size: many; D gene: -; CDR3 length: 15; J gene: TRBJ1-1; CDR3 protein: CASSPGTLMNTEAFF; CDR3 DNA: TGTGCCAGCTCACCCGGGACACTTATGAACACTGAAGCTTTCTTT
V gene: TRBV28; clone size: many; D gene: TRBD1; CDR3 length: 16; J gene: TRBJ1-6; CDR3 protein: CASIPGGVRGNSPLHF; CDR3 DNA: TGTGCCAGCATCCCAGGAGGGGTCAGGGGGAATTCACCCCTCCACTTT
V gene: TRBV6-2/TRBV6-3; clone size: many; D gene: -; CDR3 length: 15; J gene: TRBJ2-1; CDR3 protein: CASSEVETVYNEQFF; CDR3 DNA: TGTGCCAGCAGTGAAGTCGAGACGGTCTACAATGAGCAGTTCTTC
V gene: TRBV10-3; clone size: few; D gene: TRBD1; CDR3 length: 15; J gene: TRBJ1-6; CDR3 protein: CAISGGTEINSPLHF; CDR3 DNA: TGTGCCATCAGTGGGGGGACAGAGATTAATTCACCCCTCCACTTT
V gene: TRBV20-1; clone size: once; D gene: -; CDR3 length: 16; J gene: TRBJ2-1; CDR3 protein: CSAATFSSDSYNEQFF; CDR3 DNA: TGCAGTGCAGCGACATTTAGCAGCGACTCCTACAATGAGCAGTTCTTC
V gene: TRBV6-1; clone size: -; D gene: -; CDR3 length: 11; J gene: TRBJ1-2; CDR3 protein: CASRAGTEDIF; CDR3 DNA: TGTGCCAGCAGGGCCGGAACCGAGGACATCTTC
V gene: TRBV20-1; clone size: many; D gene: -; CDR3 length: 14; J gene: TRBJ2-7; CDR3 protein: CSARDSSSSYEQYF; CDR3 DNA: TGCAGTGCTAGAGATTCTTCCAGCTCCTACGAGCAGTACTTC
V gene: TRBV27; clone size: many; D gene: -; CDR3 length: 14; J gene: TRBJ2-2; CDR3 protein: CASSLMPNTGELFF; CDR3 DNA: TGTGCCAGCAGTTTAATGCCGAACACCGGGGAGCTGTTTTTT
V gene: TRBV20-1; clone size: few; D gene: TRBD1; CDR3 length: 13; J gene: TRBJ2-7; CDR3 protein: CSASRDRGYEQYF; CDR3 DNA: TGCAGTGCTTCCCGGGACAGGGGGTACGAGCAGTACTTC
V gene: TRBV5-4; clone size: -; D gene: TRBD1; CDR3 length: 15; J gene: TRBJ2-3; CDR3 protein: CASSTRQGGLDTQYF; CDR3 DNA: TGTGCCAGCAGCACGAGACAGGGGGGCTTGGATACGCAGTATTTT
V gene: TRBV11-2; clone size: many; D gene: -; CDR3 length: 16; J gene: TRBJ2-5; CDR3 protein: CASSFEERGGRETQYF; CDR3 DNA: TGTGCCAGCAGCTTTGAGGAGAGAGGGGGACGAGAGACCCAGTACTTC
V gene: TRBV20-1; clone size: few; D gene: -; CDR3 length: 11; J gene: TRBJ2-5; CDR3 protein: CSASEQGTQYF; CDR3 DNA: TGCAGTGCTAGCGAACAAGGGACCCAGTACTTC
V gene: TRBV19; clone size: -; D gene: -; CDR3 length: 16; J gene: TRBJ2-1; CDR3 protein: CASSILAPLGYNEQFF; CDR3 DNA: TGTGCCAGTAGCATCCTAGCTCCCCTGGGCTACAATGAGCAGTTCTTC
V gene: TRBV28; clone size: many; D gene: -; CDR3 length: 15; J gene: TRBJ2-6; CDR3 protein: CASKLGGSGANVLTF; CDR3 DNA: TGTGCCAGCAAACTAGGGGGCTCTGGGGCCAACGTCCTGACTTTC
V gene: TRBV2; clone size: -; D gene: -; CDR3 length: 14; J gene: TRBJ2-1; CDR3 protein: CASSDSVGVNEQFF; CDR3 DNA: TGTGCCAGCAGTGATAGCGTAGGGGTCAATGAGCAGTTCTTC
V gene: TRBV29-1; clone size: many; D gene: TRBD2; CDR3 length: 13; J gene: TRBJ2-7; CDR3 protein: CSVSAGERNEQYF; CDR3 DNA: TGCAGCGTATCAGCGGGAGAGAGAAACGAGCAGTACTTC